The subject of this entry is one T cell receptor (beta chain). Which antigen it targets is not known. No much larger clone exists at a distance of one base, and base qualities are not known. TCRbeta CDR3 regions were amplified from genomic DNA by means of the immunoSEQ Assay, a bias-controlled multiplex PCR. In the source study's methods: Within the assay, amplification of reference gene primers was used to estimate how many nucleated cells each sample contained. Sequence reads were collapsed and filtered to measure the absolute abundance of every unique TCRbeta CDR3 rearrangement. For each sample, productive Simpson clonality was calculated as the square root of Simpson's diversity index over productive rearrangements. The table comes from immuneACCESS by way of TCRdb, which keeps in-frame sequences with V and J called. Part of the clones is missing from these tables; in studies checked, under half for an unresolved V gene and the rest for unknown reasons. That table furnishes V, J and clone size, whereas the DNA furnished D and trimming. The sample data list 150,000 or so clones, and more than 85% of these were observed just once. The ten largest account for around 0.6% of the sample.

One collaborating source in Seattle enrolled patients during active infection and followed them longitudinally through the course of disease. Collaborating institutions collected whole blood in K2EDTA tubes following their own protocols. For TCRbeta analysis, collaborator samples were shipped as frozen whole blood, as isolated PBMCs, or as DNA extracted from either sample type. This entry belongs to a study of blood T cell repertoires in COVID-19 (TCRdb year 2020). With respect to the entire study: The collaborator samples originated in the United States, Italy and Spain and spanned the acute and convalescent phases of COVID-19. Samples came from the ongoing ImmuneRACE study (first 160 participants) plus 1,254 subjects from 6 global collaborators. The dataset comprised deeply sampled blood TCRbeta repertoires from subjects exposed to, actively infected with, or recovered from COVID-19. The prospective study material was composed of cDNA or gDNA derived from T cells, B-cell-depleted T cells, or PBMCs. The repertoires were released in a freely available public database meant as a resource for research on the immune response to SARS-CoV-2. A de-identified subject ID, COVID-19 status, age in years and sex were almost always included in the sample metadata. Where HLA class I and class II types were available, the types were taken from metadata supplied by the sample provider, not from assay-based typing. Paper-wide results and their limitations: Clinical and demographic metadata were provided uncurated, with the amount varying by source and participant.

From the cysteine up to the phenylalanine, the CDR3 has a length of 16 residues. Here the CDR3 DNA is all that survives: 48 bases in frame from base 1. Relative to germline, V is missing 4 bases and J is missing 4 bases, with 6 bases of the junction outside any gene match. CDR1 and CDR2 (MDHEN, SYDVKM) derive from the germline V gene. The source is a man aged 55-75 years with COVID-19, enrolled during active disease. The rearranged segments are TRBV28 and TRBJ2-1; 11 central bases correspond to TRBD2. The sample was peripheral blood. The CDR3 here reads CASSSRGTSGYNEQFF. The nucleotides are TGTGCCAGCAGTTCCAGGGGGACTAGCGGATACAATGAGCAGTTCTTC.